This T cell receptor beta chain was sequenced for a study of T cell repertoires in cytomegalovirus infection. Study at large: Used in the study were CMV epitopes, some recently identified and HLA-C-restricted, others well-studied and HLA-B-restricted. CMV infection together with matching HLA type was indicated by public TCR beta signatures. General study results and limits: CMV carriers having the relevant HLA were flagged by cumulative public TCR beta family frequency. CMV-specific HLA-C-restricted TCR beta clonotypes dominated the ex vivo response.

TCRdb re-derived calls from the reads in MiXCR, one entry per CDR3 protein. The sample has about 830,000 distinct CDR3 sequences; approximately 30% are singletons. Comments on this clonotype: Its antigen is not known.

The sample here was cultured CD8+ T cells from PBMCs, taken from culture after CMV antigen stimulation. This receptor was taken from a human donor in good health (CMV status not recorded). Some clones in this sample may be carry-over from other donors' samples.

The CDR3 nucleotides are TGTGCCAGCATGGTCACTGCCCCATATCAGCCCCAGCATTTT. It encodes CASMVTAPYQPQHF. The chain joins TRBV28 to TRBJ1-5; D is uncertain. The V gene lost 7 bases and the J gene lost 5 bases, with 15 bases spanning the gap. The CDR3 totals 14 residues. Germline V CDR1 and CDR2: MDHEN, SYDVKM.